This section outlines one TCR beta chain sequence together with its context. Time point indicated: blood from clinic visit 5 months post-surgery; TSC patient then seizure free. Only cases whose brain tissue showed the highest T cell transcript signatures were sequenced. Assay used: immunoSEQ multiplex PCR; TCRdb lists only in-frame clones, some missing. The data hold about 340,000 clones, with over 90% observed a single time. Germline V gives CDR1 DFQATT, CDR2 SNEGSKA (reference sequence). This CDR3 has 14 amino acids. V dropped 3 bases and J dropped 3; count of bases not matched to a gene: 6. This entry comes from a study of brain T cells in children with intractable seizures.

This receptor was identified in a boy in the first two years of life with tuberous sclerosis and intractable seizures. The source was peripheral blood, collected about 5 months after surgery. The chain couples TRBV20-1 to TRBJ2-7; 9 positions agree with TRBD1. In nucleotides, the CDR3 is TGCAGTGCTAGTCTTCCGGGACAGGGCTACGAGCAGTACTTC. This gives the protein CSASLPGQGYEQYF.